A single sample is the source of the 11 T cell receptor beta chains below, sequenced in a study of glioma-infiltrating T cells. TCR alpha and beta CDR3 regions were amplified from RNA using iRepertoire nested multiplex PCR. In TCRdb, the multiplex PCR reads were re-called with MiXCR into one record per CDR3 protein. The table records about 130,000 distinct CDR3 sequences, 24% of them present only once. The source material was glioma tissue, nonneoplastic brain tissue, or PBMCs (not recorded which). Receptors were obtained from a human donor with low-grade glioma or glioblastoma, undergoing nonglioma brain surgery, or in good health (not recorded which).

Many counts were recorded for this clonotype. V is TRBV7-7 and J is TRBJ2-5, with 7 bases that match TRBD2. The germline CDR1 and CDR2 sequences are SSHAT and FNYEAQ (reference sequence). The CDR3 extends over 15 amino acids. The junction had 4 bases not matched to a gene; V was cut back by 1 base and J by 2 bases. The CDR3 spells CASSLGGGGQETQYF. The DNA for the CDR3 is TGTGCCAGCAGCTTAGGTGGGGGGGGTCAAGAGACCCAGTACTTC.

V is TRBV2 and J is TRBJ2-5; D unclear. Trimming left V 0 bases short and J 9 bases short, with 8 bases between. This CDR3 comprises 12 residues. CDR1 and CDR2 from the germline V gene are SNHLY and FYNNEI. The CDR3 reads CASSEADRAQYF. The CDR3 DNA reads as TGTGCCAGCAGTGAAGCGGACCGGGCCCAGTACTTC.

This rearrangement joins TRBV20-1 to TRBJ2-1, with 8 bases fitting TRBD2. The CDR3 length is 16 residues. From germline, CDR1 is DFQATT and CDR2 SNEGSKA (reference sequence). Trimming cost V 3 bases and J 7 bases; bases outside gene matches: 14. The CDR3 here is CSARDPSGGARNEQFF. CDR3 DNA sequence: TGCAGTGCTAGGGACCCATCGGGGGGGGCGCGGAATGAGCAGTTCTTC.

This clonotype has only a few counts. CDR3 protein: CATTYRREAGELFF. The CDR3 DNA is TGTGCCACCACCTACCGAAGGGAGGCCGGGGAGCTGTTTTTT. The V gene is TRBV15, the J gene TRBJ2-2; D is possibly TRBD2 (6 bases). V was shortened by 7 bases and J by 6 bases, with 15 bases between the two germline ends. The CDR3 contains 14 residues. Germline V gene data show CDR1 as LNHNV and CDR2 as YYDKDF (reference sequence).

The V and J genes are TRBV2 and TRBJ1-2; D is uncertain. This CDR3 has 12 residues. V was shortened by 11 bases and J by 1 base, with 11 bases between the two germline ends. Germline V gene lookup returns CDR1 SNHLY and CDR2 FYNNEI. This CDR3 reads CACHRINYGYTF. As DNA, the CDR3 is TGTGCCTGCCACCGAATTAACTATGGCTACACCTTC.

In its sample, this clonotype was seen many times. The chain couples TRBV6-1 to TRBJ1-1; 8 nucleotides match TRBD1. The ends lost 6 bases at V and 11 bases at J; junction bases unmatched: 11. Germline CDR1 MNHNS, CDR2 SASEGT. This CDR3 contains 13 residues. The CDR3 nucleotides are TGTGCCAGCAGGCTAGGGACAGGCCTTGGCGCTTTCTTT. Translation: CASRLGTGLGAFF.

V gene TRBV2 combines with J gene TRBJ2-3, with D perhaps matching TRBD1 (6 bases). Germline V gene lookup returns CDR1 SNHLY and CDR2 FYNNEI. The CDR3 extends over 12 amino acids. Trimming left V 7 bases short and J 14 bases short, with 19 bases between. CDR3 in DNA: TGTGCCAGCACCGCAGGGGTCCGTAGTATGTATTTT. This sequence encodes CASTAGVRSMYF.

This chain uses TRBV20-1 with TRBJ2-1, with D unclear. Germline values: CDR1 DFQATT, CDR2 SNEGSKA (reference sequence). The CDR3 has 13 residues. The V gene lost 1 base and the J gene lost 7 bases, with 11 bases spanning the gap. CDR3 amino acids: CSARAPAGNEQFF. CDR3 DNA sequence: TGCAGTGCTAGAGCCCCCGCCGGGAATGAGCAGTTCTTC.

The chain is built from TRBV6-1 and TRBJ2-3; 7 nucleotides align to TRBD2. The CDR3 has 14 amino acids. The germline gives CDR1 MNHNS, CDR2 SASEGT. After removal of 1 base from V and 5 bases from J, the junction contained 3 bases not matched to a gene. CDR3 sequence reads: CASSEGGGEDTQYF. As DNA, the CDR3 is TGTGCCAGCAGTGAAGGGGGAGGGGAAGATACGCAGTATTTT.

In its sample, this clonotype was seen many times. The chain uses TRBV4-1 and TRBJ2-1, with 14 nucleotides matching TRBD2. There are 16 residues in the CDR3. The trim removed 4 bases at V and 7 bases at J, leaving 6 bases unmatched. The germline V gene encodes CDR1 MGHRA and CDR2 YSYEKL. The CDR3, as DNA: TGCGCCAGCAGCCGTCGACTAGCGGGGGGGCGGAATGAGCAGTTCTTC. Encoded protein: CASSRRLAGGRNEQFF.

This clonotype has at least ten counts. This chain uses TRBV2 with TRBJ1-1; 7 nucleotides agree with TRBD1. V was pared by 9 bases and J by 0 bases, with 4 bases of the junction left unmatched. CDR1 and CDR2 (germline): SNHLY, FYNNEI. The CDR3 runs to 13 residues. The CDR3 loop is CASTGALNTEAFF. CDR3 nucleotides: TGTGCCAGTACAGGGGCTTTGAACACTGAAGCTTTCTTT. Full variable domain (missing parts from reference TRBV2 and TRBJ1-1): EPEVTQTPSHQVTQMGQEVILRCVPISNHLYFYWYRQILGQKVEFLVSFYNNEISEKSEIFDDQFSVERPDGSNFTLKIRSTKLEDSAMYFCASTGALNTEAFFGQGTRLTVV.